The clone carrying this T cell receptor beta chain has a count of ten or more. The target antigen is unknown. MiXCR, run by TCRdb on the 5' RACE reads, gives a single entry per CDR3 protein. The table includes 240,000 or so distinct CDR3 sequences, over 9.5% detected once. This specimen comes from a study of identical twins. Findings and limits, study-wide: Fewer insertions were carried by abundant cord blood beta clonotypes, but none was seen in memory repertoires. A partial confounding effect on zero-insertion analyses could come from invariant MAIT and iNKT cells.

V gave up 2 bases and J gave up 0 bases; unmatched junction bases: 3. CDR3 length: 16 amino acids. These sequences were also reported in another study, on yellow fever vaccine responses in identical twins.

The gene calls are TRBV12-3 or TRBV12-4 and TRBJ2-7; 11 nucleotides line up with TRBD1. This clonotype originated in a woman between 18 and 29 years old in good health. Sample: memory (CD45RO+) T cells sorted from blood. The CDR3 loop is CASSLRGTGGSYEQYF. CDR3 sequence (DNA): TGTGCCAGCAGTTTACGAGGGACAGGGGGCTCCTACGAGCAGTACTTC.